The 10 T cell receptor beta chains below come from one sample, sequenced in a study of low-dose radiotherapy and immunotherapy resistance in tumors. TRAV- and TRBV-specific primers primed first-strand cDNA, covering alpha and beta chains. For amplifying TCRs, the PCR ran for approximately 18 cycles with Phusion, which was used together with a constant-region primer and the adapter on the V primers. TCRdb reanalysed the reads using MiXCR and keeps one entry per CDR3 protein. The sample carries more than 6,000 distinct CDR3 sequences, approximately 57% recorded once. The source of these receptors is a human donor with advanced metastatic prostate, ovarian, gallbladder or colorectal cancer (not recorded which). This table probably holds off-target reads from a library built for another chain.

This clonotype was seen once. V usage is TRBV4-1 and J usage is TRBJ2-1; 9 nucleotides align to TRBD2. Germline V gene sequence: CDR1 MGHRA, CDR2 YSYEKL. This CDR3 has 16 residues. J gave up 5 bases and V 1 base, and 6 bases lay outside the gene matches. Here the CDR3 DNA reads TGCGCCAGCAGCCAAGGGTCAGCGGGAGGTAACAATGAGCAGTTCTTC. Amino acids: CASSQGSAGGNNEQFF.

The J gene is TRBJ1-5, the V gene TRBV6-2 or TRBV6-3; D perhaps matches TRBD1 (5 bases). Germline V gives CDR1 MNHEY, CDR2 SVGEGT. V dropped 7 bases and J dropped 2 bases, with 18 bases sitting between them. The CDR3 totals 16 residues. CDR3 loop: CASNTIGGAGNQPQHF. For the CDR3, the DNA is TGTGCCAGCAACACAATTGGGGGAGCGGGCAATCAGCCCCAGCATTTT.

The V call is TRBV5-1, the J call TRBJ2-3; a possible D gene is TRBD1 (6 bases). The V end was cut by 3 bases, the J end by 2 bases, with 19 bases between. The CDR3 is 17 amino acids. Germline lookup yields CDR1 SGHRS and CDR2 YFSETQ. Here the CDR3 reads CASSYGTQNPSTDTQYF. In DNA form, the CDR3 reads TGCGCCAGCAGCTACGGGACACAAAACCCGTCCACAGATACGCAGTATTTT.

The chain carries TRBV19 and TRBJ2-3, with D uncertain. Trimming stripped 5 bases from V and 5 bases from J, with 17 bases between. The CDR3 is made up of 15 amino acids. Germline V CDR1 and CDR2: LNHDA, SQIVND (reference sequence). The CDR3 sequence is CASSLSFPWIDTQYF. The CDR3 DNA is TGTGCCAGTAGTTTGTCGTTTCCCTGGATAGATACGCAGTATTTT.

This clonotype was recorded a few times. The V and J genes are TRBV28 and TRBJ1-2; D not resolved. Germline loops: CDR1 MDHEN, CDR2 SYDVKM. V shed 11 bases and J shed 5 bases, with 15 bases lying between them. The CDR3 runs to 12 residues. The CDR3 nucleotides are TGTGCCCACCAAAAAACAATTTATGGCTACACCTTC. This sequence encodes CAHQKTIYGYTF.

This chain connects TRBV28 to TRBJ2-7, with TRBD1 identical over 7 bases. V shed 5 bases and J 2 bases; nucleotides not matched to a gene: 6. In germline, CDR1 is MDHEN, CDR2 SYDVKM. The CDR3 runs to 14 residues. CDR3 protein: CASSPGTATYEQYF. The CDR3 bases are TGTGCCAGCAGTCCCGGGACAGCCACCTACGAGCAGTACTTC. The entire variable domain, with the rest obtained from reference TRBV28 and TRBJ2-7, is as follows: DVKVTQSSRYLVKRTGEKVFLECVQDMDHENMFWYRQDPGLGLRLIYFSYDVKMKEKGDIPEGYSVSREKKERFSLILESASTNQTSMYLCASSPGTATYEQYFGPGTRLTVT.

The CDR3 bases are TGCGCCAGCAGAAGACAGGGGGCCGGTACCGGGGAGCTGTTTTTT. It codes for CASRRQGAGTGELFF. The chain uses TRBV5-1 and TRBJ2-2, with 10 positions matching TRBD1. Trimming cost V 5 bases and J 5 bases; bases outside gene matches: 6. This CDR3 has 15 amino acids. Germline CDR1 is SGHRS and CDR2 is YFSETQ.

The chain combines TRBV28 with TRBJ2-5; TRBD2 matches 9 bases. CDR3 length equals 15 residues. Germline CDR1 MDHEN, CDR2 SYDVKM. Trimming at V came to 6 bases and at J to 2 bases, leaving 7 bases not matched to a gene. The DNA of the CDR3 is TGTGCCAGCAGCACTGGGCTAGCGGGACAAGAGACCCAGTACTTC. This gives the protein CASSTGLAGQETQYF.

This chain joins TRBV28 and TRBJ2-7, with D possibly TRBD1 on 7 matching bases. Germline-derived CDR1 and CDR2 are MDHEN and SYDVKM. This CDR3 region has 15 residues. Trimming pared 4 bases from V and 4 bases from J, leaving 17 bases between. The CDR3: CASSSPQGREYEQYF. CDR3 in DNA: TGTGCCAGCAGTTCCCCACAGGGGCGGGAATACGAGCAGTACTTC.

The rearrangement links TRBV5-1 to TRBJ2-2; the D gene is possibly TRBD1 (6 bases). Trimming took off 4 bases at V and 2 bases at J, with 12 bases between the two ends. The V gene's germline CDR1 is SGHRS and CDR2 YFSETQ. This CDR3 region has 15 residues. CDR3 in amino acids: CASSIGTPNTGELFF. The CDR3 nucleotides read TGCGCCAGCAGCATCGGGACACCTAACACCGGGGAGCTGTTTTTT.